The 16 T cell receptor beta chains reported below all come from one sample, sequenced in a study of immunodeficiency. The assay was immunoSEQ multiplex PCR, and TCRdb's table has in-frame clones only and misses some. The data show a few thousand clones, with under 95% seen just once and 4.3% held by the top ten. The sequencing input was CD4+ T cells from blood. The source of these receptors is a human donor in good health.

V gene TRBV28 combines with J gene TRBJ2-1; 9 bases agree with TRBD2. V lost 3 bases, J lost 9 bases, and 6 bases stayed unmatched. The germline V gene has CDR1 MDHEN and CDR2 SYDVKM. The CDR3 runs 14 residues. The CDR3 DNA reads as TGTGCCAGCAGTTTTGCGGGAGGGCCTCGTGAGCAGTTCTTC. Its protein is CASSFAGGPREQFF.

The chain carries TRBV2 and TRBJ1-6; perhaps TRBD1 as D (5 bases). CDR3 length: 16 amino acids. CDR1 and CDR2 from the germline V gene are SNHLY and FYNNEI. Trimming took 10 bases from V and 7 from J, leaving 23 bases between them. CDR3 nucleotide sequence: TGTGCCAATTCAGCCGGGACCGAGAGTAGAAATTCACCCCTCCACTTT. Residues: CANSAGTESRNSPLHF. The whole variable domain, filled in from reference TRBV2 and TRBJ1-6, reads EPEVTQTPSHQVTQMGQEVILRCVPISNHLYFYWYRQILGQKVEFLVSFYNNEISEKSEIFDDQFSVERPDGSNFTLKIRSTKLEDSAMYFCANSAGTESRNSPLHFGNGTRLTVT.

The gene calls are TRBV5-1 and TRBJ2-1; 8 bases are a match to TRBD2. CDR1 SGHRS and CDR2 YFSETQ come from the germline V gene. With 6 bases clipped from V and 5 bases from J, the junction kept 7 bases outside the gene matches. CDR3 length equals 14 residues. CDR3 DNA sequence: TGCGCCAGCAATGGGGATAGCGGGAACAATGAGCAGTTCTTC. Its translation is CASNGDSGNNEQFF.

The chain employs TRBV27 and TRBJ1-6, with 7 bases lining up with TRBD1. V shed 6 bases, J shed 7 bases, and the junction held 9 bases outside the gene matches. This CDR3 contains 15 residues. In germline, CDR1 is MNHEY, CDR2 SMNVEV (reference sequence). The CDR3 here is CASRWDSRGNSPLHF. Written as DNA, the CDR3 is TGTGCCAGCAGATGGGACAGCCGGGGGAATTCACCCCTCCACTTT.

The J gene is TRBJ1-3, the V gene TRBV7-9; 9 bases are a match to TRBD1. With V trimmed by 6 bases and J by 0 bases, 15 bases remained unmatched. Germline V gives CDR1 SEHNR, CDR2 FQNEAQ (reference sequence). The CDR3 totals 19 residues. Here the CDR3 reads CASRERGQGSLSSGNTIYF. In DNA form, the CDR3 reads TGTGCCAGCAGGGAGAGAGGACAGGGGTCCCTGAGCTCTGGAAACACCATATATTTT. The full variable domain, in which reference TRBV7-9 and TRBJ1-3 provide the parts outside the CDR3, is DTGVSQNPRHKITKRGQNVTFRCDPISEHNRLYWYRQTLGQGPEFLTYFQNEAQLEKSRLLSDRFSAERPKGSFSTLEIQRTEQGDSAMYLCASRERGQGSLSSGNTIYFGEGSWLTVV.

V usage is TRBV7-8 and J usage is TRBJ2-7; D is perhaps TRBD2 (6 bases). CDR1 is SGHVS, CDR2 FQNEAQ, per germline. V was pared by 5 bases and J by 8 bases, with 13 bases between. This CDR3 region has 12 residues. The CDR3, as DNA: TGTGCCAGCAGCCTGGGGACTGAAAAGCAGTACTTC. It translates to CASSLGTEKQYF.

CDR3 nucleotides: TGTGCCAGCAGCGTTACAGGGTACTCCTACAATGAGCAGTTCTTC. Amino acid sequence: CASSVTGYSYNEQFF. The V and J genes are TRBV2 and TRBJ2-1; possibly TRBD1 for D (6 bases). With 6 bases removed from V and 0 bases from J, the gap between germline ends came to 12 bases. CDR1 is SNHLY and CDR2 is FYNNEI in the germline V gene. The length of the CDR3 is 15 residues.

V usage is TRBV5-8 and J usage is TRBJ2-3; 8 bases map to TRBD2. The germline gives CDR1 SGHTS, CDR2 YDEGEE. CDR3 length: 15 residues. After removal of 4 bases from V and 3 bases from J, the junction contained 7 bases not matched to a gene. The CDR3 sequence: CASSREGLATDTQYF. CDR3 sequence (DNA): TGTGCCAGCAGCCGGGAGGGCCTAGCAACAGATACGCAGTATTTT.

The chain is built from TRBV7-8 and TRBJ1-2, with D possibly matching TRBD1 (6 bases). V gave up 5 bases and J gave up 8 bases, with 12 bases separating them. The CDR3 sequence is 12 residues long. CDR1 SGHVS and CDR2 FQNEAQ come from the germline V gene. The CDR3 nucleotides are TGTGCCAGCAGCCCCCAGGGGCGGGGCTACACCTTC. It encodes CASSPQGRGYTF.

The chain joins TRBV11-3 to TRBJ1-1; unclear D gene. The CDR3 is 13 amino acids. V lost 5 bases to trimming and J lost 1 base, with 8 bases between them. CDR1 is SGHNT and CDR2 is YENEEA in the germline V gene. CDR3 region: CASSANSNTEAFF. CDR3 DNA sequence: TGTGCCAGCAGCGCCAACTCGAACACTGAAGCTTTCTTT.

The genes are TRBV19 and TRBJ2-1, with TRBD2 as a possible D gene (6 bases). The germline CDR1 and CDR2 sequences are LNHDA and SQIVND (reference sequence). V dropped 0 bases and J dropped 6 bases, with 9 bases sitting between them. This CDR3 has 14 residues. CDR3 sequence reads: CASSIETRGNEQFF. CDR3 DNA: TGTGCCAGTAGTATAGAGACTAGAGGCAATGAGCAGTTCTTC.

The rearrangement joins TRBV6-5 to TRBJ1-3; weak D call: TRBD1 (5 bases). Germline V gene lookup returns CDR1 MNHEY and CDR2 SVGAGI. The CDR3 extends over 14 amino acids. V lost 6 bases and J lost 1, with 10 bases in between. The CDR3 sequence: CASRSGGSGNTIYF. The CDR3 DNA is TGTGCCAGCAGGTCTGGGGGTTCTGGAAACACCATATATTTT.

The chain is built from TRBV2 and TRBJ2-5, with D possibly being TRBD2 (7 bases). V was shortened by 10 bases and J by 9 bases, with 24 bases between the two germline ends. The germline V gene encodes CDR1 SNHLY and CDR2 FYNNEI. The length of the CDR3 is 14 residues. The CDR3 DNA reads TGTGCCACCAAAAGGGGGGGCGGGGCGGGCGCCCAGTACTTC. Its protein product is CATKRGGGAGAQYF.

CDR3 sequence (DNA): TGTGCCAGCAGCTTAGCGTGGACCGGCGGGGGGCGGAAAAACATTCAGTACTTC. Protein product: CASSLAWTGGGRKNIQYF. The rearrangement uses TRBV7-2 and TRBJ2-4; TRBD2 agrees at 8 bases. The germline CDR1 and CDR2 sequences are SGHTA and FQGNSA. CDR3 length equals 18 residues. Trimming cost V 0 bases and J 4 bases; bases outside gene matches: 11.

There are a few counts of this clone. J is TRBJ2-5 and V is TRBV19; D remains ambiguous. The CDR3 runs 13 residues. The V and J ends lost 4 bases and 3 bases respectively, with 9 bases between them. Germline V gene sequence: CDR1 LNHDA, CDR2 SQIVND (reference sequence). CDR3 nucleotide sequence: TGTGCCAGTAGTAGAACCCTCAAAGAGACCCAGTACTTC. Translating gives CASSRTLKETQYF.

This clone was recorded only once. The chain has TRBV18 and TRBJ2-3; no definite D call. Germline CDR1 reads KGHSH; CDR2 reads LQKENI. This CDR3 contains 12 residues. Between the trimmed V and J ends, which lost 4 bases and 6 bases, there was a span of 8 bases. The DNA for the CDR3 is TGTGCCAGCTCACTCGGGCGGGATACGCAGTATTTT. The encoded protein is CASSLGRDTQYF.